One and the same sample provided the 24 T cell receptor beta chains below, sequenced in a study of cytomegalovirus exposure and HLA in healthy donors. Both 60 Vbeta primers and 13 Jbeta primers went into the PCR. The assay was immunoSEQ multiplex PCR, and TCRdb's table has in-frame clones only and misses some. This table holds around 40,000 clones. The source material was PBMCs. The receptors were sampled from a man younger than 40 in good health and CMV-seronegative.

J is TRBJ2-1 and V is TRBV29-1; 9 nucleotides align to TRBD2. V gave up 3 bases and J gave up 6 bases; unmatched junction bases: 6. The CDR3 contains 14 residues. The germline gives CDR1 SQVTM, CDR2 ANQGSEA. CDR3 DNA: TGCAGCGTTGATCTAACTAGCGGGCCCAATGAGCAGTTCTTC. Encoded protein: CSVDLTSGPNEQFF.

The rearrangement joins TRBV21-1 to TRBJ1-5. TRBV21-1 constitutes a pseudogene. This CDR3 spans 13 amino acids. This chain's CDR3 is CASSSGRDQPQHF. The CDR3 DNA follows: TGTGCCAGCAGCAGCGGGCGCGATCAGCCCCAGCATTTT.

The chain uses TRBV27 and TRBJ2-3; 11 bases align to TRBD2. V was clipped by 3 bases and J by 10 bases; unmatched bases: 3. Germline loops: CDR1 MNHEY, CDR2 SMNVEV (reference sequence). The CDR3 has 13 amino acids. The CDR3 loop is CASSLVAGGAQYF. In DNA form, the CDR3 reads TGTGCCAGCAGTTTGGTAGCGGGAGGGGCGCAGTATTTT.

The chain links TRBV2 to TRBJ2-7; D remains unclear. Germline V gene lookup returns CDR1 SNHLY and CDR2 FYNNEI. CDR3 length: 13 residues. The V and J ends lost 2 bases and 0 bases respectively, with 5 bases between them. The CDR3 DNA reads TGTGCCAGCAGTGAAAGGAGCTCCTACGAGCAGTACTTC. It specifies CASSERSSYEQYF.

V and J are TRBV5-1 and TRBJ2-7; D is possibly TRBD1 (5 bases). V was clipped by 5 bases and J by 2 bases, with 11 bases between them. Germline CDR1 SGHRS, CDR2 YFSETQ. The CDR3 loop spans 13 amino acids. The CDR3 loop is CASSRQSAYEQYF. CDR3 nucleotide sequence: TGCGCCAGCAGTAGACAGTCCGCCTACGAGCAGTACTTC.

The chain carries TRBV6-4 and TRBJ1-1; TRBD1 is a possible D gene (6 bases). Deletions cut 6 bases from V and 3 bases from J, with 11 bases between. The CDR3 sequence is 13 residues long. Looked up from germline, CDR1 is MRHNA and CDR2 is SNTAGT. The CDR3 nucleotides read TGTGCCAGCAGAAACAGGGTCGACACTGAAGCTTTCTTT. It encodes CASRNRVDTEAFF.

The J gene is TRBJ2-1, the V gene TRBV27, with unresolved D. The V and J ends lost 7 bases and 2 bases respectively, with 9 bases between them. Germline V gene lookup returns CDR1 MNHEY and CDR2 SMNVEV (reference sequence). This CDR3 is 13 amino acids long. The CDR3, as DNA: TGTGCCAGCAATCCGTCTGCCTACAATGAGCAGTTCTTC. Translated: CASNPSAYNEQFF.

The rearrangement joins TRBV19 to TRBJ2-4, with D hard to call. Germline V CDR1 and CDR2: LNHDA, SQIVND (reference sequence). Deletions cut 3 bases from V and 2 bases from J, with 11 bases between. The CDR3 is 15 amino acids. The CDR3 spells CASSMLPGPKNIQYF. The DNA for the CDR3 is TGTGCCAGTAGTATGTTACCAGGCCCCAAAAACATTCAGTACTTC.

CDR3 protein: CASSEAGGNTEAFF. The CDR3 nucleotides are TGTGCCAGCAGTGAAGCGGGGGGGAACACTGAAGCTTTCTTT. This rearrangement joins TRBV6-1 to TRBJ1-1; D is possibly TRBD1 (5 bases). V dropped 0 bases and J dropped 1 base, with 6 bases sitting between them. This CDR3 is built from 14 residues. CDR1 and CDR2 from the germline V gene are MNHNS and SASEGT.

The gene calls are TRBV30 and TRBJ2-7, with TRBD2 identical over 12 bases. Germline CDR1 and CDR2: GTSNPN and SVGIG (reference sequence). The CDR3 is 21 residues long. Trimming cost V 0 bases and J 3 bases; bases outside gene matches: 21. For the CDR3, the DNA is TGTGCCTGGAGTGTAAGGCAAAGCCTACTAGCGGGAGGCCCTGGGGTCTACGAGCAGTACTTC. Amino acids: CAWSVRQSLLAGGPGVYEQYF.

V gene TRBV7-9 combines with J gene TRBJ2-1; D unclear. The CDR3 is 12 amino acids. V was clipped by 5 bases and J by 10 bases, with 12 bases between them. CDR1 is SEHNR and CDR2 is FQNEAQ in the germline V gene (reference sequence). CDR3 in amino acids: CASSPSPEEQFF. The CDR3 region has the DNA TGTGCCAGCAGCCCGTCGCCCGAGGAGCAGTTCTTC.

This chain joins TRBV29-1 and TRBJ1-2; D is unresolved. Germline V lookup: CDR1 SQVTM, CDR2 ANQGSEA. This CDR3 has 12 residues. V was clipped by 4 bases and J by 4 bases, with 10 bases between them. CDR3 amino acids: CSVVEGSYGYTF. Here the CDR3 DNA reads TGCAGCGTTGTTGAGGGTTCCTATGGCTACACCTTC.

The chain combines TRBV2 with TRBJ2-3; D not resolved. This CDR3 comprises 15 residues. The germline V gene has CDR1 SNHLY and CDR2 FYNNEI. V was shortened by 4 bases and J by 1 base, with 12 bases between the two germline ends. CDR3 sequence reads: CASSVALGGTDTQYF. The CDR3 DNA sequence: TGTGCCAGCAGTGTCGCGTTAGGAGGCACAGATACGCAGTATTTT.

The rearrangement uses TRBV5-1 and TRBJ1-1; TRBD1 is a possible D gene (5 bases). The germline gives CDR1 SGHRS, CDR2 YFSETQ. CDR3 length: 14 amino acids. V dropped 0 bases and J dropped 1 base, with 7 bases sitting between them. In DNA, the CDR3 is TGCGCCAGCAGCTTGGGACAGACGAACACTGAAGCTTTCTTT. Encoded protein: CASSLGQTNTEAFF.

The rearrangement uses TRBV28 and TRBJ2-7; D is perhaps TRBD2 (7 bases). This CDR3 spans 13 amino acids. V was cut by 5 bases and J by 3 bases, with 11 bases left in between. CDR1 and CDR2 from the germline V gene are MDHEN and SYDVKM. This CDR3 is CASSGGGFYEQYF. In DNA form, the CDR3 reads TGTGCCAGCAGTGGGGGGGGCTTCTACGAGCAGTACTTC.

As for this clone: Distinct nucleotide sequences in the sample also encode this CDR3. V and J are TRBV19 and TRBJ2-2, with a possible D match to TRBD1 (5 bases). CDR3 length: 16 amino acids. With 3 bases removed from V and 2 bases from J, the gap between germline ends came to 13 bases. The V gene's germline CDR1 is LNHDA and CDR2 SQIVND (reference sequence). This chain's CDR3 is CASSIEGVPNTGELFF. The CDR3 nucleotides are TGTGCCAGTAGTATTGAAGGGGTTCCAAACACCGGGGAGCTGTTTTTT.

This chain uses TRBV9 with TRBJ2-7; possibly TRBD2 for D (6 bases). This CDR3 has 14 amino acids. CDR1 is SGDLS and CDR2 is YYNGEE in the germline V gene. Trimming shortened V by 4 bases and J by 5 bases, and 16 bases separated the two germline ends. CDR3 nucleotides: TGTGCCAGCAGCCCCCTGGGGGGTGTCGACGAGCAGTACTTC. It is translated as CASSPLGGVDEQYF.

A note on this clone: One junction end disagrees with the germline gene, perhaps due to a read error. This chain's CDR3 is CASSQDGRGPYF. The DNA of the CDR3 is TGCGCCAGCAGCCAAGACGGCAGGGGGCCGTATTTC. This chain links TRBV4-1 with TRBJ2-7; 8 bases align to TRBD1. Germline-derived CDR1 and CDR2 are MGHRA and YSYEKL. The CDR3 totals 12 residues.

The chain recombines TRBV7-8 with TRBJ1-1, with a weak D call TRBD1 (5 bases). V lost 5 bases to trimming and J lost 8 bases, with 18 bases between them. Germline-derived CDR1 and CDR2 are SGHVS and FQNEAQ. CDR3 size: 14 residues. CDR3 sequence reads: CASSPLPRQKEAFF. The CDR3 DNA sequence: TGTGCCAGCAGCCCACTACCTCGACAGAAAGAAGCTTTCTTT.

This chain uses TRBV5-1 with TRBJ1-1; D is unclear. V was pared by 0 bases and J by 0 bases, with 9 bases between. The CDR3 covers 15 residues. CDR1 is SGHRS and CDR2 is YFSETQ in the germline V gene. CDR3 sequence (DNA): TGCGCCAGCAGCTTGGACGGAGTCATGAACACTGAAGCTTTCTTT. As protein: CASSLDGVMNTEAFF.

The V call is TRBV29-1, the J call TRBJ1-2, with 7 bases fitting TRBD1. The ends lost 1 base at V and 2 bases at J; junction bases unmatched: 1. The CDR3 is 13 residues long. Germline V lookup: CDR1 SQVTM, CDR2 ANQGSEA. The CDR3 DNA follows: TGCAGCGTTGAAGGACAGGGAAACTATGGCTACACCTTC. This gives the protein CSVEGQGNYGYTF.

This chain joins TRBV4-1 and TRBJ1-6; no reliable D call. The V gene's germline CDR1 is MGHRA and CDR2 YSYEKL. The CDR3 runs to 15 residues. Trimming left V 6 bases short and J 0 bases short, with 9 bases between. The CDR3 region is CASSSESSYNSPLHF. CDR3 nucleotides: TGCGCCAGCAGTTCGGAGAGCTCCTATAATTCACCCCTCCACTTT.

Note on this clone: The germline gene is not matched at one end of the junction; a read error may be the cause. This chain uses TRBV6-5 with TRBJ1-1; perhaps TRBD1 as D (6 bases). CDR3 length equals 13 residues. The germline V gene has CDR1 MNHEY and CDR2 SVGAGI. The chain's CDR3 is CASSHQGNTEASF. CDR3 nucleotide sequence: TGTGCCAGCAGCCACCAGGGGAACACTGAAGCTTCCTTT.

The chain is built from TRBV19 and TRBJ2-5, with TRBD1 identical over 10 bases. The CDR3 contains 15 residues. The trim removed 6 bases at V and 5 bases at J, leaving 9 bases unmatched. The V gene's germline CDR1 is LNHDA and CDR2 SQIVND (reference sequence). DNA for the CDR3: TGTGCCAGTAGCAACAGACAGGGGGCGGGGGAGACCCAGTACTTC. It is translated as CASSNRQGAGETQYF.